This passage covers 2 T cell receptor beta chains from one sample sequenced in a study of T-cell memory formation after mild COVID-19. TCRdb fed the 5' RACE reads into MiXCR, producing one record per CDR3 protein. Among 210,000 or so distinct CDR3 sequences, 27% were seen once, and the ten largest hold 9.5% to 12%. The sequenced sample consisted of PBMCs or a T cell subset sorted from them (not recorded which). Every receptor here comes from an adult woman who had mild COVID-19 (a few samples of this study predate the infection). Cell type and time point are not known.

This clonotype was detected a few times. The rearrangement joins TRBV9 to TRBJ1-2; TRBD1 aligns across 9 bases. V lost 4 bases, J lost 7 bases, and 14 bases stayed unmatched. Germline-derived CDR1 and CDR2 are SGDLS and YYNGEE. The CDR3 has 16 amino acids. The CDR3 loop is CASSSTPGQGSGGYTF. For the CDR3, the DNA is TGTGCCAGCAGCTCGACACCGGGACAGGGATCGGGTGGCTACACCTTC.

The chain has TRBV5-1 and TRBJ2-5, with a weak D call TRBD2 (7 bases). There are 15 residues in the CDR3. Trimming left V 3 bases short and J 2 bases short, with 14 bases between. Germline CDR1 and CDR2: SGHRS and YFSETQ. CDR3 in amino acids: CASSSPQGGQETQYF. The DNA of the CDR3 is TGCGCCAGCAGCTCTCCACAGGGAGGGCAAGAGACCCAGTACTTC.